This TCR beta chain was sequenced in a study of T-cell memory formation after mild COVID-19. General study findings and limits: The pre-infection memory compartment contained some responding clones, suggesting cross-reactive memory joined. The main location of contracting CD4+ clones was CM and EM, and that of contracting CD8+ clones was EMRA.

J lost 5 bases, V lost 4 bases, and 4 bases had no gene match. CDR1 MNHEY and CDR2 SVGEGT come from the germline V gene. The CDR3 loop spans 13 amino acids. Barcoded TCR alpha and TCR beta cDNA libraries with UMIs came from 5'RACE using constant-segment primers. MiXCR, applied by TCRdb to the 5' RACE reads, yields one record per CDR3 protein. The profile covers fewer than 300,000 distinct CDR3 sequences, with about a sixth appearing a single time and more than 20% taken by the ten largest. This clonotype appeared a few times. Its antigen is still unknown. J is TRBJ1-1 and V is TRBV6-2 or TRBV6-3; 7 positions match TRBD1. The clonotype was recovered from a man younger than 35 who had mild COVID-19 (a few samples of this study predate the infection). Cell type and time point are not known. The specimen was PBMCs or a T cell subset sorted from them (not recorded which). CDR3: CASSLNRGTEAFF. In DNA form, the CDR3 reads TGTGCCAGCAGTTTAAACAGGGGTACTGAAGCTTTCTTT.